Listed here are 4 T cell receptor beta chains from one sample, sequenced in a study of siplizumab effects on memory and regulatory T cells. These receptors have no identified antigens. Cells that made up the mixed lymphocyte reaction were cocultured at 37°C for more than five days. Clones were sequenced by immunoSEQ multiplex PCR, and TCRdb holds only the in-frame ones, with some missing. The repertoire holds 3,000 to 3,500 clones, 45% to 55% seen once, with around 4.7% in the top ten. Sequencing was done on a sample of CFSE-low (dividing) CD4+ T cells sorted from an allogeneic mixed lymphocyte reaction. All receptors derive from a human donor in good health; the cells came from an allogeneic mixed lymphocyte reaction.

This clone was counted only a few times. CDR3 amino acids: CASSVGQANYGYTF. As DNA, the CDR3 is TGTGCCAGCAGCGTAGGACAGGCGAACTATGGCTACACCTTC. The chain uses TRBV5-4 and TRBJ1-2; 7 nucleotides agree with TRBD1. V was clipped by 4 bases and J by 2 bases; unmatched bases: 5. Germline V gene lookup returns CDR1 SGHNT and CDR2 YYREEE (reference sequence). There are 14 residues in the CDR3. Complete variable domain (other parts from reference TRBV5-4 and TRBJ1-2): ETGVTQSPTHLIKTRGQQVTLRCSSQSGHNTVSWYQQALGQGPQFIFQYYREEENGRGNFPPRFSGLQFPNYSSELNVNALELDDSALYLCASSVGQANYGYTFGSGTRLTVV.

This clone counts as large. The rearrangement joins TRBV6-1 to TRBJ1-2; TRBD1 agrees at 9 bases. Germline V gene lookup returns CDR1 MNHNS and CDR2 SASEGT. The V gene end was trimmed by 4 bases and the J gene end by 5 bases; junction bases not matched to a gene: 8. The CDR3 is made up of 15 amino acids. Written as DNA, the CDR3 is TGTGCCAGCAGTGTACCGGGACAGGGTTTTTATGGCTACACCTTC. It specifies CASSVPGQGFYGYTF.

The chain joins TRBV2 to TRBJ2-4; 8 positions match TRBD1. Germline V gives CDR1 SNHLY, CDR2 FYNNEI. V shed 4 bases and J 4 bases; nucleotides not matched to a gene: 0. The CDR3 consists of 13 residues. In nucleotides, the CDR3 is TGTGCCAGCAGTGGGACAGGGAAAAACATTCAGTACTTC. Translated: CASSGTGKNIQYF.

This clone is medium-sized by share. The chain recombines TRBV13 with TRBJ1-6; D possibly corresponds to TRBD1 (5 bases). This CDR3 is built from 16 residues. Deletions cut 0 bases from V and 4 bases from J, with 10 bases between. CDR1 and CDR2 (germline): PRHDT, FYEKMQ (reference sequence). CDR3 sequence: CASSLGRADYNSPLHF. CDR3 in DNA: TGTGCCAGCAGCTTAGGCAGGGCAGATTATAATTCACCCCTCCACTTT. Full variable domain (rest looked up from reference TRBV13 and TRBJ1-6): AAGVIQSPRHLIKEKRETATLKCYPIPRHDTVYWYQQGPGQDPQFLISFYEKMQSDKGSIPDRFSAQQFSDYHSELNMSSLELGDSALYFCASSLGRADYNSPLHFGNGTRLTVT.